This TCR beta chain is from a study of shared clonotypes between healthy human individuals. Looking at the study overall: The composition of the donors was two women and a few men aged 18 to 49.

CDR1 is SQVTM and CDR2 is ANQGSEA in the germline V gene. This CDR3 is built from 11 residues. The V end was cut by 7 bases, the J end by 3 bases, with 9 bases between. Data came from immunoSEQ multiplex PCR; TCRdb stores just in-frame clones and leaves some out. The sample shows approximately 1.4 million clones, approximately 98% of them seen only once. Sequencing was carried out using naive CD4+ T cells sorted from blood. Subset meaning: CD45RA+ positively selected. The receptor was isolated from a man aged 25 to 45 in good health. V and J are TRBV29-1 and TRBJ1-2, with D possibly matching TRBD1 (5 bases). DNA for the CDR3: TGCAGCGGGGTGGGGGACTATGGCTACACCTTC. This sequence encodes CSGVGDYGYTF.